The TCR beta chain described here comes from a study of blood T cell repertoires in COVID-19. Study in general: In each case, the material was cDNA or gDNA derived from T cells, B-cell-depleted T cells, or PBMCs.

The age range of participants was about 18 to 90 years, with residence in under 25 US areas. Cohorts were based on clinical histories the participants reported. Study processing details: From reference gene primer amplification, estimates of nucleated cell counts were derived. This table comes from immunoSEQ multiplex PCR, and its TCRdb copy is limited to in-frame clones, with some not included. D and trimming come from the DNA, and the V and J calls and clone size come from that table. The table shows roughly 300,000 clones, with 65% to 90% occurring only once. The sample consisted of PBMCs or T cells enriched from blood (not recorded which). This TCR was recovered from a man aged 30-40 years who had recovered from COVID-19.

The CDR3 loop is CASSRGSAYEQYF. The CDR3 region has the DNA TGTGCCAGCAGTAGGGGATCCGCGTACGAGCAGTACTTC. The chain employs TRBV6-5 and TRBJ2-7; the D gene is possibly TRBD1 (5 bases). The CDR3 spans 13 residues. V dropped 5 bases and J dropped 4 bases, with 12 bases sitting between them. CDR1 and CDR2 from the germline V gene are MNHEY and SVGAGI.